This T cell receptor (beta chain) came from a study of T cell changes during pregnancy in multiple sclerosis. Clones were sequenced by immunoSEQ multiplex PCR, and TCRdb holds only the in-frame ones, with some missing. The table lists roughly 110,000 clones, about nine tenths of them singletons. The V gene end was trimmed by 3 bases and the J gene end by 5 bases; junction bases not matched to a gene: 7. This CDR3 is 15 amino acids long. Germline V gives CDR1 SNHLY, CDR2 FYNNEI. This chain joins TRBV2 and TRBJ2-5, with 9 nucleotides matching TRBD2. Source: peripheral blood, taken in the third trimester of pregnancy. The sequence derives from a female donor in good health, enrolled as a control in a pregnancy study. CDR3 bases: TGTGCCAGCAGTGATCTGGGACTAGCTGGGGAGACCCAGTACTTC. Translation: CASSDLGLAGETQYF. Complete variable domain (other parts from reference TRBV2 and TRBJ2-5): EPEVTQTPSHQVTQMGQEVILRCVPISNHLYFYWYRQILGQKVEFLVSFYNNEISEKSEIFDDQFSVERPDGSNFTLKIRSTKLEDSAMYFCASSDLGLAGETQYFGPGTRLLVL.